The TCR beta chain under discussion was sequenced for a study of early T cells in non-severe SARS-CoV-2 infection. As for the study in general: Bulk RNA isolated from unsorted whole blood underwent sequencing; chains were not paired. The study, taken as a whole, reports: Lookups in VDJdb leaned toward anti-spike CD8 responses and missed private and CD4 specificities.

The TCR library protocol attached unique molecular identifiers to the individual cDNA molecules. Each CDR3 protein gets one entry after TCRdb re-called the 5' RACE reads with MiXCR. This table holds 95,000 to 150,000 distinct CDR3 sequences, 15% found once. This clonotype was picked up a small number of times. The antigen is undetermined. Germline CDR1 LGHNT, CDR2 FRNRAP. This CDR3 contains 15 residues. J was trimmed by 9 bases and V by 6 bases; bases with no gene match: 10. The receptor's source is an adult who was a healthcare worker with PCR-confirmed SARS-CoV-2 infection or an uninfected control (not recorded which). Sequenced input: whole blood. This chain connects TRBV12-5 to TRBJ2-1; TRBD2 matches 11 bases. This CDR3 reads CASGLLAGAYGEQFF. CDR3 DNA: TGTGCTAGTGGCCTACTAGCGGGGGCCTACGGTGAGCAGTTCTTC.